The TCR beta chain under discussion was sequenced for a study of blood T cell repertoires in COVID-19. V was shortened by 6 bases and J by 0 bases, with 5 bases between the two germline ends. Germline lookup yields CDR1 MDHEN and CDR2 SYDVKM. This CDR3 is built from 12 residues. The protocol was immunoSEQ multiplex PCR, while the TCRdb copy is restricted to in-frame clones and leaves out a portion. There are more than 95,000 clones in the sample; approximately 84% occur only once, and 10% to 15% lies in the top ten. This clonotype originated in a human donor in a cohort sampled during active or convalescent COVID-19. Material: peripheral blood. V gene TRBV28 combines with J gene TRBJ1-2; D remains unclear. This chain's CDR3 is CASRAPNYGYTF. CDR3 nucleotides: TGTGCCAGCAGAGCCCCTAACTATGGCTACACCTTC.